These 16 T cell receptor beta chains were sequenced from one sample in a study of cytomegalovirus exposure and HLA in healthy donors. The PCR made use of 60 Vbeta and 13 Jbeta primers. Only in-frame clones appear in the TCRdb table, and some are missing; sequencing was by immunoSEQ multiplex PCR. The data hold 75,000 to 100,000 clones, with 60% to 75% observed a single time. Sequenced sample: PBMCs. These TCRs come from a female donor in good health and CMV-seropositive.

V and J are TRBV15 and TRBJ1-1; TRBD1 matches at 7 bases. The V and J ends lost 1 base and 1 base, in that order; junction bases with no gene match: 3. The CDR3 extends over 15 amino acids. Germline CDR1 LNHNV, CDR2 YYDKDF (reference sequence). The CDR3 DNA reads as TGTGCCACCAGCAGAGGGGACAGCTGGAACACTGAAGCTTTCTTT. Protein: CATSRGDSWNTEAFF.

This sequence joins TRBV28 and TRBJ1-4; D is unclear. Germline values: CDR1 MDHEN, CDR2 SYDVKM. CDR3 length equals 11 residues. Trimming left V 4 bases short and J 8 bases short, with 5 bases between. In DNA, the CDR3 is TGTGCCAGCAGTTCAGGCGAAAAACTGTTTTTT. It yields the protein CASSSGEKLFF.

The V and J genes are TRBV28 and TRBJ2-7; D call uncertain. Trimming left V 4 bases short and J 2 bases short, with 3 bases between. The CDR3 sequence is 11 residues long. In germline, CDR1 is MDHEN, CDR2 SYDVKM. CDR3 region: CASSSAYEQYF. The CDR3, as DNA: TGTGCCAGCAGTTCCGCCTACGAGCAGTACTTC.

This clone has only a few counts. The CDR3 reads CAINQGGRAGNTIYF. The CDR3 region has the DNA TGTGCCATCAACCAGGGAGGTCGGGCTGGAAACACCATATATTTT. The V and J genes are TRBV10-3 and TRBJ1-3; D might be TRBD1 (5 bases). The germline V gene encodes CDR1 ENHRY and CDR2 SYGVKD. The CDR3 runs to 15 residues. V was pared by 7 bases and J by 2 bases, with 15 bases between.

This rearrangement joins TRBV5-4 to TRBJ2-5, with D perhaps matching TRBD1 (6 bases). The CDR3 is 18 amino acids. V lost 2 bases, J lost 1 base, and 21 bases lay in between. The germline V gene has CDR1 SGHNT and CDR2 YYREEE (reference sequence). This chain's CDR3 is CASSLGGQGRLVQETQYF. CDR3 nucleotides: TGTGCCAGCAGCTTAGGGGGTCAGGGCCGCCTTGTCCAAGAGACCCAGTACTTC.

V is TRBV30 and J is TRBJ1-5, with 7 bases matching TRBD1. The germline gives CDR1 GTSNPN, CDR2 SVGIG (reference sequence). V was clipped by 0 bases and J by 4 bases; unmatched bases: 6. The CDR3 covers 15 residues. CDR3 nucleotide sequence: TGTGCCTGGAGTGTAATGACAGGGAGGAATCAGCCCCAGCATTTT. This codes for CAWSVMTGRNQPQHF.

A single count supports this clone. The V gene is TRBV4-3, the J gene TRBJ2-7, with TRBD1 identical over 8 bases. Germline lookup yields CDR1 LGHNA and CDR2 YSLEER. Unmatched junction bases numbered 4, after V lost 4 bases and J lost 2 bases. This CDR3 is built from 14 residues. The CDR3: CASSRQTGAYEQYF. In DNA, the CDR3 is TGCGCCAGCAGCCGCCAGACAGGGGCCTACGAGCAGTACTTC.

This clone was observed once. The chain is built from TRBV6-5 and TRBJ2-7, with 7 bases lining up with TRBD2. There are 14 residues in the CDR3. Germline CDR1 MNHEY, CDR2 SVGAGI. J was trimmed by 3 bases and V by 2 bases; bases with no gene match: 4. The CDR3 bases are TGTGCCAGCAGTTACGGCCAGCGGGGCTACGAGCAGTACTTC. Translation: CASSYGQRGYEQYF.

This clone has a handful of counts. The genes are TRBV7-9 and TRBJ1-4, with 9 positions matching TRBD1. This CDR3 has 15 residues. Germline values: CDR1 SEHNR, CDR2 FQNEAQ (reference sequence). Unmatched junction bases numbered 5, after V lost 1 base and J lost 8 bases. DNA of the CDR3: TGTGCCAGCAGCTTAGACCGGGACAGGGAAGAAAAACTGTTTTTT. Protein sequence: CASSLDRDREEKLFF. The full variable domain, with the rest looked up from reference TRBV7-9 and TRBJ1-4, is DTGVSQNPRHKITKRGQNVTFRCDPISEHNRLYWYRQTLGQGPEFLTYFQNEAQLEKSRLLSDRFSAERPKGSFSTLEIQRTEQGDSAMYLCASSLDRDREEKLFFGSGTQLSVL.

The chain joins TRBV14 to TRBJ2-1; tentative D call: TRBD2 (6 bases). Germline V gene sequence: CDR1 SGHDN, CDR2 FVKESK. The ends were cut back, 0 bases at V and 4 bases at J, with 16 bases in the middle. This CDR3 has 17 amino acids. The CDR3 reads CASSQELLGGTYNEQFF. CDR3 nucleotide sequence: TGTGCCAGCAGCCAAGAACTCTTGGGTGGGACTTACAATGAGCAGTTCTTC.

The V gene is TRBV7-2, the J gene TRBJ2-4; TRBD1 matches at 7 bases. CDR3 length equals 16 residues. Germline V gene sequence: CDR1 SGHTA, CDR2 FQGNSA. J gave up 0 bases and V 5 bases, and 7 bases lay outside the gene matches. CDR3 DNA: TGTGCCAGCAGCCTCGGACAGGTTATAGCCAAAAACATTCAGTACTTC. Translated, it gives CASSLGQVIAKNIQYF.

CDR3 in amino acids: CASSYYLNTEAFF. CDR3 coding DNA: TGTGCCAGCAGTTACTACTTGAACACTGAAGCTTTCTTT. The genes are TRBV6-5 and TRBJ1-1, with unresolved D. The V gene's germline CDR1 is MNHEY and CDR2 SVGAGI. CDR3 size: 13 residues. Trimming took off 1 base at V and 0 bases at J, with 3 bases between the two ends.

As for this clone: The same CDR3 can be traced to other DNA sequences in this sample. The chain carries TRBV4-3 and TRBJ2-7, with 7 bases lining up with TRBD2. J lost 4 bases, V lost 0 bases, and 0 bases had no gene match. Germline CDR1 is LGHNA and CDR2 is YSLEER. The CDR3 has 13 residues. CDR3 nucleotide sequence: TGCGCCAGCAGCCAAGACGGGGGGTACGAGCAGTACTTC. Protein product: CASSQDGGYEQYF.

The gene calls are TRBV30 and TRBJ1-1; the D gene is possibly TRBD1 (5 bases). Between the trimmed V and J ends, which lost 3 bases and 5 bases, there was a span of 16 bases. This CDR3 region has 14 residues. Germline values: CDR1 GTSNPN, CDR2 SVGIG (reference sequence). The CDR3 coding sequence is TGTGCCTGGAGCGGGGGGGGGATGAGGACTGAAGCTTTCTTT. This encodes CAWSGGGMRTEAFF. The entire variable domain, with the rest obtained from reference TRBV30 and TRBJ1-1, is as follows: SQTIHQWPATLVQPVGSPLSLECTVEGTSNPNLYWYRQAAGRGLQLLFYSVGIGQISSEVPQNLSASRPQDRQFILSSKKLLLSDSGFYLCAWSGGGMRTEAFFGQGTRLTVV.

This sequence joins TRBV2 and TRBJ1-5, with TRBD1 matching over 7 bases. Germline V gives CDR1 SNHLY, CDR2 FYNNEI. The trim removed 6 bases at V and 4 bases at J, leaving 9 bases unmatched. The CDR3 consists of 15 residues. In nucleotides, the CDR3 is TGTGCCAGCAGCCGGGACAGCGCTGCGAATCAGCCCCAGCATTTT. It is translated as CASSRDSAANQPQHF.

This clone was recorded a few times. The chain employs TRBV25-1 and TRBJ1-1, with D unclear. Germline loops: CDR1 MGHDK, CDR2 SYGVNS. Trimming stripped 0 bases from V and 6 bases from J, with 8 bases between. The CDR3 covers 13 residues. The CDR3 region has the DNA TGTGCCAGCAGTGAATATCACCTACCTGAAGCTTTCTTT. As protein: CASSEYHLPEAFF.